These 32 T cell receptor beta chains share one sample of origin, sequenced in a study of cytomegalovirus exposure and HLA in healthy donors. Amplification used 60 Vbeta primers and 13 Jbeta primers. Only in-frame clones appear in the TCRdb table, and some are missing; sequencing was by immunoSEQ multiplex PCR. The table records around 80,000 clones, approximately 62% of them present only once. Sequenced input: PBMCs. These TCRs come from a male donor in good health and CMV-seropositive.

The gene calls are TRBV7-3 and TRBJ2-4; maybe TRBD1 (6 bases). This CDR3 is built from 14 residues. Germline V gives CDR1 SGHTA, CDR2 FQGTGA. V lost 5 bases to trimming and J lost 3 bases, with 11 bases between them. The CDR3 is CASSRSGDKNIQYF. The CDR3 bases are TGTGCCAGCAGCCGTTCAGGGGACAAAAACATTCAGTACTTC. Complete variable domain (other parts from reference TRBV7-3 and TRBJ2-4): GAGVSQTPSNKVTEKGKYVELRCDPISGHTALYWYRQSLGQGPEFLIYFQGTGAADDSGLPNDRFFAVRPEGSVSTLKIQRTERGDSAVYLCASSRSGDKNIQYFGAGTRLSVL.

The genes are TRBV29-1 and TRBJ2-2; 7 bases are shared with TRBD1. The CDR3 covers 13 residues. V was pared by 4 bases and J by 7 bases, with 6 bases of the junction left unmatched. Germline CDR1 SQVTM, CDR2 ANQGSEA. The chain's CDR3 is CSVGRGRYGELFF. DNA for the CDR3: TGCAGCGTTGGAAGGGGGCGGTACGGGGAGCTGTTTTTT.

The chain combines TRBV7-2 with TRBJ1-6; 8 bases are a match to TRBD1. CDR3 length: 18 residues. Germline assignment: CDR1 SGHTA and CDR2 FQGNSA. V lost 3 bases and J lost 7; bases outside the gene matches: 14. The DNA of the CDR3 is TGTGCCAGCAGCTTGATGATGGTGGCAGGGGGCTCGAATTCACCCCTCCACTTT. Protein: CASSLMMVAGGSNSPLHF. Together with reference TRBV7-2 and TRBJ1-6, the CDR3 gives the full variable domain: GAGVSQSPSNKVTEKGKDVELRCDPISGHTALYWYRQSLGQGLEFLIYFQGNSAPDKSGLPSDRFSAERTGGSVSTLTIQRTQQEDSAVYLCASSLMMVAGGSNSPLHFGNGTRLTVT.

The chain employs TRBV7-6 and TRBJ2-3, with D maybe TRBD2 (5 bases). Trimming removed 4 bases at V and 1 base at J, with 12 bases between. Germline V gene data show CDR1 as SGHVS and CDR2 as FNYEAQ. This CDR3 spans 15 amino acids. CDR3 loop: CASSSSRERTDTQYF. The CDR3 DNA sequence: TGTGCCAGCAGCTCTAGCCGAGAACGCACAGATACGCAGTATTTT.

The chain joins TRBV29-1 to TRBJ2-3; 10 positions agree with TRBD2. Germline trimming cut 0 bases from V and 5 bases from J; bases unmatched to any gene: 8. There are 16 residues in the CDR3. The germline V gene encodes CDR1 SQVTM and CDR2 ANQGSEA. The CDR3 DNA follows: TGCAGCGTTGAAGACGGAAGCGGGAGGGCCAAAGATACGCAGTATTTT. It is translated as CSVEDGSGRAKDTQYF.

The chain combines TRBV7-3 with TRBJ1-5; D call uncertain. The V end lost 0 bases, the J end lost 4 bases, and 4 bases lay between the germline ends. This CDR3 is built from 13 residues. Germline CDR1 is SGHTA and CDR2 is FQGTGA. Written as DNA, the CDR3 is TGTGCCAGCAGCTTAACGGCAAATCAGCCCCAGCATTTT. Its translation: CASSLTANQPQHF. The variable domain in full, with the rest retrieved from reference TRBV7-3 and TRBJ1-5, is GAGVSQTPSNKVTEKGKYVELRCDPISGHTALYWYRQSLGQGPEFLIYFQGTGAADDSGLPNDRFFAVRPEGSVSTLKIQRTERGDSAVYLCASSLTANQPQHFGDGTRLSIL.

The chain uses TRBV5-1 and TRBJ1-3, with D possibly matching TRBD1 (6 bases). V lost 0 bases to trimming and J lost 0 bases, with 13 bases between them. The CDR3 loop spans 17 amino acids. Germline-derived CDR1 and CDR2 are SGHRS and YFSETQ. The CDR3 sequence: CASSLGDTNLSGNTIYF. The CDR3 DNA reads TGCGCCAGCAGCTTGGGGGACACCAACCTCTCTGGAAACACCATATATTTT.

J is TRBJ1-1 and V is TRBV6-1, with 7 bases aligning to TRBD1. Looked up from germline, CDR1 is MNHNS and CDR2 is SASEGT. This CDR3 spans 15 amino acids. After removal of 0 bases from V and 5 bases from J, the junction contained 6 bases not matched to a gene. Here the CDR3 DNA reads TGTGCCAGCAGTGAAGCCCACAGGGGCGTGACTGAAGCTTTCTTT. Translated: CASSEAHRGVTEAFF.

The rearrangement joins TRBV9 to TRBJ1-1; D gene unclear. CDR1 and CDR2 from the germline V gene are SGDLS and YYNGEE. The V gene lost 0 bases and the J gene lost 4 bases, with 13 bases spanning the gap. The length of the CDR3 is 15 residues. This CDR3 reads CASSVDPSGSTEAFF. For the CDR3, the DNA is TGTGCCAGCAGCGTAGACCCCAGTGGGAGCACTGAAGCTTTCTTT.

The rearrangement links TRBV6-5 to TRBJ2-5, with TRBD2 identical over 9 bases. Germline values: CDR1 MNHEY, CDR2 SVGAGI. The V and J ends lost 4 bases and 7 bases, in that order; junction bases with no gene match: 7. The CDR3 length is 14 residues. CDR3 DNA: TGTGCCAGCAGTTGCGGGGGGGGTGATGGGACCCAGTACTTC. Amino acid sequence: CASSCGGGDGTQYF.

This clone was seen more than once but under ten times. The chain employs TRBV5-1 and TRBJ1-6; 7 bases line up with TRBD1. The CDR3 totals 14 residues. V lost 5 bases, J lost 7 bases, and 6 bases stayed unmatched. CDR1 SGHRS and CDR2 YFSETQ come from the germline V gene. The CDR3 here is CASREGTANSPLHF. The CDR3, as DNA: TGCGCCAGCAGGGAAGGGACAGCGAATTCACCCCTCCACTTT.

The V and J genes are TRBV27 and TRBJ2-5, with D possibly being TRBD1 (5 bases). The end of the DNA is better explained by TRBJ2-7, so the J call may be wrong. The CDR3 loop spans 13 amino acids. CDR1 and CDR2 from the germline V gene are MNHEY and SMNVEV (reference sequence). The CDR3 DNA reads TGTGCCAGCAGCAACAGGTTATCCTACGAGCAGTACTTC. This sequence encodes CASSNRLSYEQYF.

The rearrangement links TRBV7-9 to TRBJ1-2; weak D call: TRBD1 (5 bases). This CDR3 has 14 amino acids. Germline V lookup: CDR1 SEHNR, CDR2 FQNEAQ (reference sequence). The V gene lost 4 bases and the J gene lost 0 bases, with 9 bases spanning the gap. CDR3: CASSWQGSNYGYTF. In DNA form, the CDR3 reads TGTGCCAGCAGCTGGCAGGGCTCTAACTATGGCTACACCTTC.

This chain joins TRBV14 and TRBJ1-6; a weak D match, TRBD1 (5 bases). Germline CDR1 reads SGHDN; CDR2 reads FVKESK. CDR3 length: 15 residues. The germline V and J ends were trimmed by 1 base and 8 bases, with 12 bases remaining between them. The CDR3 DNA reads TGTGCCAGCAGCCAAGGGGGAACAGGATATTCACCCCTCCACTTT. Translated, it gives CASSQGGTGYSPLHF.

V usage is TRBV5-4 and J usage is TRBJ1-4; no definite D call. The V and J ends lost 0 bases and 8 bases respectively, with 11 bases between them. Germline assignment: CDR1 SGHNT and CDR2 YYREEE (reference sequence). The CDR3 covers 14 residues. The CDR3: CASSLEREREKLFF. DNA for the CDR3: TGTGCCAGCAGCTTGGAGAGGGAGAGGGAAAAACTGTTTTTT.

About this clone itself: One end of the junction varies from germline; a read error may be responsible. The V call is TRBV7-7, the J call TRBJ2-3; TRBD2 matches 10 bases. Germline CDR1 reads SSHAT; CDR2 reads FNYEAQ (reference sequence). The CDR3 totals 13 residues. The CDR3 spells CASSGRATDTQYF. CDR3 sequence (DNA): TGTGCTAGCAGCGGGAGGGCCACAGATACGCAGTATTTT.

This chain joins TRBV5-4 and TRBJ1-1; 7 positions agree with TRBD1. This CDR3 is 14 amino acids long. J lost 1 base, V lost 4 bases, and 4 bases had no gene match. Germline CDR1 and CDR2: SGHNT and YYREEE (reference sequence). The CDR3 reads CASSGDSENTEAFF. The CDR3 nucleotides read TGTGCCAGCAGCGGGGACAGTGAGAACACTGAAGCTTTCTTT.

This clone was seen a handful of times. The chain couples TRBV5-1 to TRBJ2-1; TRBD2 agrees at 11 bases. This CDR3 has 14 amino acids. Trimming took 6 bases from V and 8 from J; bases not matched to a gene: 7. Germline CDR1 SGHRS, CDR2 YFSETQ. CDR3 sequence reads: CASILTSGMDEQFF. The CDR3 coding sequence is TGCGCCAGCATATTGACTAGCGGGATGGATGAGCAGTTCTTC. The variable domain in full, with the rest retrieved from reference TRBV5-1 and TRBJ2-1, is KAGVTQTPRYLIKTRGQQVTLSCSPISGHRSVSWYQQTPGQGLQFLFEYFSETQRNKGNFPGRFSGRQFSNSRSEMNVSTLELGDSALYLCASILTSGMDEQFFGPGTRLTVL.

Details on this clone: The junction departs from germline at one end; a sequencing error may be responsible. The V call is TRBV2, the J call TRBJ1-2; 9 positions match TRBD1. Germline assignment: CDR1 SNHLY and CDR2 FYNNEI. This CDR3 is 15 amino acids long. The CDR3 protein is CASREGTGPIYGYTF. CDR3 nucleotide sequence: TGTGCCAGCAGGGAAGGGACAGGGCCCATCTATGGCTACACCTTC. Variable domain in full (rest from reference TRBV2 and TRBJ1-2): EPEVTQTPSHQVTQMGQEVILRCVPISNHLYFYWYRQILGQKVEFLVSFYNNEISEKSEIFDDQFSVERPDGSNFTLKIRSTKLEDSAMYFCASREGTGPIYGYTFGSGTRLTVV.

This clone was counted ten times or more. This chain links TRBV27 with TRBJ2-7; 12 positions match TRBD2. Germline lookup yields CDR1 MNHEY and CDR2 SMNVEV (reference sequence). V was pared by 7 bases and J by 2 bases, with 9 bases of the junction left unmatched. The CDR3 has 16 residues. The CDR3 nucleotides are TGTGCCAGCAATAGACTAGCGGGGGTCCCTCCCTACGAGCAGTACTTC. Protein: CASNRLAGVPPYEQYF.

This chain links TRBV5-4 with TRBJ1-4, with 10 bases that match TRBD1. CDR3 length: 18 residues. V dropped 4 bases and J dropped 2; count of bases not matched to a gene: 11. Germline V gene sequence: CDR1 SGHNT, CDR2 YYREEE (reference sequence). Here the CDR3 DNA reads TGTGCCAGCAGCCCGGGACAGGGGATCGGGGGCACTAATGAAAAACTGTTTTTT. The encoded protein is CASSPGQGIGGTNEKLFF.

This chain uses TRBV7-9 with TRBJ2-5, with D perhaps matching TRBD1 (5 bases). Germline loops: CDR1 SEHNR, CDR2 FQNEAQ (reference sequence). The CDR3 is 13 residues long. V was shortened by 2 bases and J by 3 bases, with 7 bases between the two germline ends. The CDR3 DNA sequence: TGTGCCAGCAGCTTATCGACAGAAGAGACCCAGTACTTC. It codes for CASSLSTEETQYF.

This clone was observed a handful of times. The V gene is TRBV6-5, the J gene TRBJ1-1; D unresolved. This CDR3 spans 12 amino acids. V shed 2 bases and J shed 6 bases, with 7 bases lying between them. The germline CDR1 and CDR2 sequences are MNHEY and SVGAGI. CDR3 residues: CASSYRASEAFF. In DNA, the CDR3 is TGTGCCAGCAGTTACCGAGCCTCTGAAGCTTTCTTT.

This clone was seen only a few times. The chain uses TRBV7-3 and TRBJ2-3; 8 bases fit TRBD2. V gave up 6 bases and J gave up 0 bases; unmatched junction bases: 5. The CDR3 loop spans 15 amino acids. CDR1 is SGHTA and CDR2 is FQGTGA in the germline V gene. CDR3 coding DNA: TGTGCCAGCAGAGCGGGGGTTGCTAGCACAGATACGCAGTATTTT. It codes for CASRAGVASTDTQYF.

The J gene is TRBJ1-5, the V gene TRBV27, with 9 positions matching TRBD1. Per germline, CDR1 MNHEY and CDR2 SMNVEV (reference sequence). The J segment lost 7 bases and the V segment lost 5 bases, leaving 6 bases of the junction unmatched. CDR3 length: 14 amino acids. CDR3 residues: CASSPQGAEQPQHF. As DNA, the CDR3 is TGTGCCAGCAGTCCACAGGGGGCAGAGCAGCCCCAGCATTTT.

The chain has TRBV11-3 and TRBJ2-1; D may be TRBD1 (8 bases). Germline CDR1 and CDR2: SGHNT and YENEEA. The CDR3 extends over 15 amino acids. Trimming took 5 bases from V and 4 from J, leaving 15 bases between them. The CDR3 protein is CASSVDRGGYNEQFF. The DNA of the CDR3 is TGTGCCAGCAGCGTTGACAGGGGAGGGTACAATGAGCAGTTCTTC. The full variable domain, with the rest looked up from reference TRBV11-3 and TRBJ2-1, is EAGVVQSPRYKIIEKKQPVAFWCNPISGHNTLYWYLQNLGQGPELLIRYENEEAVDDSQLPKDRFSAERLKGVDSTLKIQPAELGDSAVYLCASSVDRGGYNEQFFGPGTRLTVL.

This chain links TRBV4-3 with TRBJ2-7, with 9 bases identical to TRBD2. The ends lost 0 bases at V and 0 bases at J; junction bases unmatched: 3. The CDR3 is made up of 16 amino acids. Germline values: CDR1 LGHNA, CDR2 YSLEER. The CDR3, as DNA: TGCGCCAGCAGCCAAGAAGTGACTAGCGGCTCCTACGAGCAGTACTTC. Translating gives CASSQEVTSGSYEQYF.

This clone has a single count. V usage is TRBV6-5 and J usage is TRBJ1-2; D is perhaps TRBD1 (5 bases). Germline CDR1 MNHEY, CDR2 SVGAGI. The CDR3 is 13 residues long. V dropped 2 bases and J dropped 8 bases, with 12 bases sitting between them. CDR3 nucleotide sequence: TGTGCCAGCAGTTACAGGGGAAAACAGGGCTACACCTTC. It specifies CASSYRGKQGYTF.

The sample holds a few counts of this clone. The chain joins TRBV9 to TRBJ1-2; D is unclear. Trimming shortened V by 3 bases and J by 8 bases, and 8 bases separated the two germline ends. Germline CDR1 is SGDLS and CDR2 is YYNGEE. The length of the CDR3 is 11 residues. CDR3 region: CASSARWGYTF. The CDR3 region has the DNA TGTGCCAGCAGCGCACGGTGGGGCTACACCTTC. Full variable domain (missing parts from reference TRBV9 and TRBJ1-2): DSGVTQTPKHLITATGQRVTLRCSPRSGDLSVYWYQQSLDQGLQFLIQYYNGEERAKGNILERFSAQQFPDLHSELNLSSLELGDSALYFCASSARWGYTFGSGTRLTVV.

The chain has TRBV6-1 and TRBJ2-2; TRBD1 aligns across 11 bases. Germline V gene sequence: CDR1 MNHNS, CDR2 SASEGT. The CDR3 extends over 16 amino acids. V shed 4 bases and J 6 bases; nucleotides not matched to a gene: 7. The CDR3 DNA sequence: TGTGCCAGCAGTGGTAGGACAGGGGGCGTTTCCGGGGAGCTGTTTTTT. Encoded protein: CASSGRTGGVSGELFF.

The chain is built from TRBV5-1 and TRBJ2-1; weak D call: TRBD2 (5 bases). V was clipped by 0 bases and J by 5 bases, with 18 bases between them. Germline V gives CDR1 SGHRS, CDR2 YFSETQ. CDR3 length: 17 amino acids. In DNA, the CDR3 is TGCGCCAGCAGCTTGGCTCCGACTACCGGGTTGGACAATGAGCAGTTCTTC. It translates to CASSLAPTTGLDNEQFF.

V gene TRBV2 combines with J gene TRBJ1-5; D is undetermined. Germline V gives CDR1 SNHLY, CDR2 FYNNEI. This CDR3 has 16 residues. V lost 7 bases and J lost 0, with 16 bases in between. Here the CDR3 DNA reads TGTGCCAGCAACTTACGGAGCTTAGATAGCAATCAGCCCCAGCATTTT. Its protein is CASNLRSLDSNQPQHF.